The following is a TCR beta chain sequence with its context. This clone was picked up a small number of times. Its antigen is not yet known. Within one base of it there is no much larger clone, and no base qualities were kept. TCRbeta CDR3 regions were amplified from genomic DNA by means of the immunoSEQ Assay, a bias-controlled multiplex PCR. The original pipeline was this. The number of nucleated cells in each sample was estimated from the amplification of reference gene primers within the assay. To quantify the absolute abundance of each unique TCRbeta CDR3 rearrangement, sequence reads were collapsed and filtered. For each sample, productive Simpson clonality was calculated as the square root of Simpson's diversity index across productive rearrangements. What TCRdb holds here is the immuneACCESS table cut down to in-frame rearrangements. Part of the clones is not present; checked against another copy, under half of the missing clones reflect an unresolved V gene, and the others are unexplained. V, J and clone size are taken as reported in that table, and D and trimming were inferred from the DNA itself. The sample table contains roughly 100,000 clones; only one count was recorded for 80% to 95% of them. Together, the top ten hold around 4% of the sample.

Trimming accounts for 7 bases at V and 4 bases at J, while the number of junction bases matched to no gene is 5. The cysteine opens and the phenylalanine closes a CDR3 of 13 amino acids. Of all the DNA, just the CDR3 is kept, 39 bases in frame from base 1. Based on the germline V gene, the CDR1 and CDR2 sequences are SGHDT and YYEEEE. Collaborating institutions collected whole blood in K2EDTA tubes following their own protocols. For TCRbeta analysis, collaborators shipped samples as frozen whole blood, isolated PBMCs, or DNA extracted from either of those sample types. This record comes from a study of blood T cell repertoires in COVID-19 (TCRdb year 2020). For the wider study: Samples covering the acute and convalescent phases of COVID-19 were provided by collaborators in the United States, Italy and Spain. Where available, HLA class I and class II types were obtained from metadata supplied by the sample provider rather than from assay-based typing. Deeply sampled blood TCRbeta repertoires from subjects exposed to, actively infected with, or recovered from COVID-19 were included in the dataset. A freely available public database, intended as a resource for researchers studying the immune response to SARS-CoV-2, is where the repertoires were released. The prospective study material was composed of cDNA or gDNA derived from T cells, B-cell-depleted T cells, or PBMCs. Nearly every sample came with metadata listing a de-identified subject ID, COVID-19 status, age in years and sex. Samples were obtained from the ongoing ImmuneRACE study (first 160 participants) and from some 1,200 subjects provided by 6 global collaborators. Points the paper makes about the study in general: The quantity of clinical and demographic metadata differed by source and by participant and was supplied without curation.

In this chain, TRBV5-6 is recombined with TRBJ2-5, and 9 junctional nucleotides match TRBD1. The receptor was derived from a man younger than 35 with acute or convalescent COVID-19. The sample consisted of peripheral blood. The CDR3 is CASFKTGGETQYF. The sequenced DNA: TGTGCCAGCTTCAAGACAGGGGGAGAGACCCAGTACTTC.